The 5 T cell receptor beta chains given below trace back to one sample, sequenced in a study of blood T cell repertoires in COVID-19. Generated by immunoSEQ multiplex PCR, the TCRdb table keeps only in-frame clones and is missing some. This table holds roughly 200,000 clones, approximately 85% found once. The sequencing input was peripheral blood. All receptors derive from a woman in her sixties with acute or convalescent COVID-19.

The J gene is TRBJ1-4, the V gene TRBV2; perhaps TRBD1 as D (5 bases). V was pared by 6 bases and J by 8 bases, with 19 bases between. The length of the CDR3 is 15 residues. The V gene's germline CDR1 is SNHLY and CDR2 FYNNEI. The CDR3, as DNA: TGTGCCAGCAGGATAGCCGGAGGGGTCGACGAAAAACTGTTTTTT. Protein product: CASRIAGGVDEKLFF.

The J gene is TRBJ1-2, the V gene TRBV11-2; D is possibly TRBD1 (5 bases). This CDR3 comprises 15 residues. Trimming took off 3 bases at V and 4 bases at J, with 15 bases between the two ends. Looked up from germline, CDR1 is SGHAT and CDR2 is FQNNGV. The CDR3 sequence: CASSLHSGFGYGYTF. The CDR3 DNA is TGTGCCAGCAGCTTGCATTCAGGGTTTGGCTATGGCTACACCTTC. Together with reference TRBV11-2 and TRBJ1-2, the CDR3 gives the full variable domain: EAGVAQSPRYKIIEKRQSVAFWCNPISGHATLYWYQQILGQGPKLLIQFQNNGVVDDSQLPKDRFSAERLKGVDSTLKIQPAKLEDSAVYLCASSLHSGFGYGYTFGSGTRLTVV.

The rearrangement uses TRBV6-2 or TRBV6-3 and TRBJ2-2; 7 positions match TRBD2. With V trimmed by 5 bases and J by 10 bases, 7 bases remained unmatched. This CDR3 comprises 13 residues. Per germline, CDR1 MNHEY and CDR2 SVGEGT. The CDR3 loop reads CASSDIAGAELFF. The CDR3 DNA reads TGTGCCAGCAGTGACATAGCGGGCGCGGAGCTGTTTTTT.

V usage is TRBV30 and J usage is TRBJ1-1; perhaps TRBD1 as D (5 bases). The CDR3 sequence is 12 residues long. Germline lookup yields CDR1 GTSNPN and CDR2 SVGIG (reference sequence). V was clipped by 4 bases and J by 7 bases, with 13 bases between them. The CDR3 DNA sequence: TGTGCCTGGAATAACAGGAACTATGAAGCTTTCTTT. Protein sequence: CAWNNRNYEAFF.

The V gene is TRBV18, the J gene TRBJ2-1, with 7 bases lining up with TRBD1. CDR3 length: 15 amino acids. The germline V gene encodes CDR1 KGHSH and CDR2 LQKENI. Trimming took 2 bases from V and 3 from J; bases not matched to a gene: 4. CDR3 in amino acids: CASSPTTGHYNEQFF. DNA for the CDR3: TGTGCCAGCTCACCAACGACAGGGCACTACAATGAGCAGTTCTTC.